The clone carrying this T cell receptor beta chain was picked up a small number of times. Its antigen is not known. The sample originates from a study of cytomegalovirus exposure and HLA in healthy donors. Study-level results: Later analysis reportedly placed an Asian-associated ancestry cluster below the roughly 680-donor mean in N-insertions. The study had only CMV serostatus as immune exposure information. Several V segments, TRBV6-2 and TRBV6-3 among them, could not be told apart and were dropped. A later analysis linked a missense variant in DCLRE1C to the trimming of TCR beta V and J genes.

This CDR3 contains 17 residues. The germline V and J ends were trimmed by 4 bases and 3 bases, with 21 bases remaining between them. The V gene's germline CDR1 is SGHRS and CDR2 YFSETQ. Researchers ran the PCR with 60 Vbeta and 13 Jbeta primers. Assay: immunoSEQ multiplex PCR; the TCRdb copy retains only in-frame clones and omits some. The repertoire holds about 150,000 clones, with 70% to 80% as singletons. V gene TRBV5-1 combines with J gene TRBJ2-3, with TRBD2 as a possible D gene (6 bases). The sequence derives from a human donor in good health. The sequenced material came from PBMCs. CDR3 residues: CASSRRGDSIGTDTQYF. CDR3 coding DNA: TGCGCCAGCAGCCGGAGAGGGGACTCGATTGGAACAGATACGCAGTATTTT.